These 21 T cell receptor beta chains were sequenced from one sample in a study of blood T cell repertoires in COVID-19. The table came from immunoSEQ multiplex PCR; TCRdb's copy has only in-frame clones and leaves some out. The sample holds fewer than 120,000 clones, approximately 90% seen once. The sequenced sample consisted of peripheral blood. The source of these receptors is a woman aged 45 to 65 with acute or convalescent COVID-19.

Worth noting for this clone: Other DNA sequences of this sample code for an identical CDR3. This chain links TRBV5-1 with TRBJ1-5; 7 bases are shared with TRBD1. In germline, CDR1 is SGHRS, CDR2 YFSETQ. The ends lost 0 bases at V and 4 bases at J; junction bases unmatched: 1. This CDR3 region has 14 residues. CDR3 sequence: CASSLAGGNQPQHF. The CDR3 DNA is TGCGCCAGCAGCTTGGCAGGGGGAAATCAGCCCCAGCATTTT.

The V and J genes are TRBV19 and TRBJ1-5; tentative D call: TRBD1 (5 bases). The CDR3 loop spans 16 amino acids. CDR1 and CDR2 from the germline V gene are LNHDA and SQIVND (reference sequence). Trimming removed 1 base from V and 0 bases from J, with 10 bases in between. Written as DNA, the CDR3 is TGTGCCAGTAGTATAGGACAGTACTATAGCAATCAGCCCCAGCATTTT. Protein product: CASSIGQYYSNQPQHF. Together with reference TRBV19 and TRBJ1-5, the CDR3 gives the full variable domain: DGGITQSPKYLFRKEGQNVTLSCEQNLNHDAMYWYRQDPGQGLRLIYYSQIVNDFQKGDIAEGYSVSREKKESFPLTVTSAQKNPTAFYLCASSIGQYYSNQPQHFGDGTRLSIL.

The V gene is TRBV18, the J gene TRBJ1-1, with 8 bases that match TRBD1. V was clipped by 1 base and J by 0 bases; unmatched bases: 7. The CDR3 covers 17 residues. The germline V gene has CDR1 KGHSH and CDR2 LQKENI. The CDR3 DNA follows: TGTGCCAGCTCACCACAGCTGCAGGGGGCTGTGAACACTGAAGCTTTCTTT. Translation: CASSPQLQGAVNTEAFF.

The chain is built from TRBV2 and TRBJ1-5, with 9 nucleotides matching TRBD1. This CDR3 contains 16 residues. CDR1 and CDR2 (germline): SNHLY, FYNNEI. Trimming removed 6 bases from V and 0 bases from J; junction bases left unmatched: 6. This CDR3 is CASRGQGTYSNQPQHF. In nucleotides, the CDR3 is TGTGCCAGCAGAGGACAGGGGACCTATAGCAATCAGCCCCAGCATTTT.

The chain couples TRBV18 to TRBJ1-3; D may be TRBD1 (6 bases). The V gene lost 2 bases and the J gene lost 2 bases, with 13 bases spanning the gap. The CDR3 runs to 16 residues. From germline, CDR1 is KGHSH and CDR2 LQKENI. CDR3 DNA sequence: TGTGCCAGCTCACCAGGAAGACAGGCTCCTGGAAACACCATATATTTT. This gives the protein CASSPGRQAPGNTIYF.

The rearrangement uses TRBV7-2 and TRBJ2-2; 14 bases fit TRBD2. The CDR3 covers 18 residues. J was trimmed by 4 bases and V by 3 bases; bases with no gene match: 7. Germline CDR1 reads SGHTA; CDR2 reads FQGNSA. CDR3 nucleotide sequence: TGTGCCAGCAGCTTTCCGGGACTAGCGGGAGTGAGCACCGGGGAGCTGTTTTTT. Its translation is CASSFPGLAGVSTGELFF. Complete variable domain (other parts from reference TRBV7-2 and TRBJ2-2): GAGVSQSPSNKVTEKGKDVELRCDPISGHTALYWYRQSLGQGLEFLIYFQGNSAPDKSGLPSDRFSAERTGGSVSTLTIQRTQQEDSAVYLCASSFPGLAGVSTGELFFGEGSRLTVL.

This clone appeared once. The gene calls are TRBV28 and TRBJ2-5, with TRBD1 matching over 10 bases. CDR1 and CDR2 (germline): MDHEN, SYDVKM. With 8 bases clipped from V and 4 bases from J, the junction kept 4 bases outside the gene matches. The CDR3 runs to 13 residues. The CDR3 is CASARQGAETQYF. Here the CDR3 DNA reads TGTGCCAGCGCCCGACAGGGGGCAGAGACCCAGTACTTC.

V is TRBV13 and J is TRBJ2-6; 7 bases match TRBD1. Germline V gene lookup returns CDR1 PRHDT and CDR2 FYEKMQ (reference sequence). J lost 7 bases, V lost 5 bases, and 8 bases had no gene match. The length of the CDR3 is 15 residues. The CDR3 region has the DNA TGTGCCAGCAGCCGTGACAGGGTCTCTGCCAACGTCCTGACTTTC. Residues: CASSRDRVSANVLTF. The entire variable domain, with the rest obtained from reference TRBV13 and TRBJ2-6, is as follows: AAGVIQSPRHLIKEKRETATLKCYPIPRHDTVYWYQQGPGQDPQFLISFYEKMQSDKGSIPDRFSAQQFSDYHSELNMSSLELGDSALYFCASSRDRVSANVLTFGAGSRLTVL.

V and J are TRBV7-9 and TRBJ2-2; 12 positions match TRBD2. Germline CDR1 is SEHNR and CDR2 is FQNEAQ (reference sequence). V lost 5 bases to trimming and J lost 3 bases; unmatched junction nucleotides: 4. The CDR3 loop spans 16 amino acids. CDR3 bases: TGTGCCAGCAGCATACGACTAGCGGGAGACACCGGGGAGCTGTTTTTT. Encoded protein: CASSIRLAGDTGELFF.

The CDR3 coding sequence is TGTGCCACCAGTGATTTGGGGACAGGGATCTTCTTC. Its protein product is CATSDLGTGIFF. The chain has TRBV24-1 and TRBJ2-1, with 9 bases fitting TRBD1. Germline values: CDR1 KGHDR, CDR2 SFDVKD. The CDR3 has 12 amino acids. Germline trimming cut 0 bases from V and 16 bases from J; bases unmatched to any gene: 3.

CDR3 DNA: TGTGCCAGTAGTATGATGGGGACAGCGAACACCGGGGAGCTGTTTTTT. It translates to CASSMMGTANTGELFF. The chain couples TRBV19 to TRBJ2-2, with 7 bases fitting TRBD1. Germline V gene data show CDR1 as LNHDA and CDR2 as SQIVND (reference sequence). This CDR3 spans 16 amino acids. With V trimmed by 3 bases and J by 0 bases, 4 bases remained unmatched.

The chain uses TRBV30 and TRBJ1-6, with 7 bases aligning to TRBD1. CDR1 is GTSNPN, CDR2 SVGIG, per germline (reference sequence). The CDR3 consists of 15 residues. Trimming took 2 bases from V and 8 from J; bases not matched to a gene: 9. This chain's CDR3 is CAWSFLNDRDSPLHF. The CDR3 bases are TGTGCCTGGAGTTTTTTAAACGACAGGGATTCACCCCTCCACTTT.

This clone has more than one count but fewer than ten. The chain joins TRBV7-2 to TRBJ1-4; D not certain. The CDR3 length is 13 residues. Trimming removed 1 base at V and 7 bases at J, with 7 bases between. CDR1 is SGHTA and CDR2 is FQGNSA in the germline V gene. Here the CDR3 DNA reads TGTGCCAGCAGCTTAGGGCCCTTTGAAAAACTGTTTTTT. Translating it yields CASSLGPFEKLFF.

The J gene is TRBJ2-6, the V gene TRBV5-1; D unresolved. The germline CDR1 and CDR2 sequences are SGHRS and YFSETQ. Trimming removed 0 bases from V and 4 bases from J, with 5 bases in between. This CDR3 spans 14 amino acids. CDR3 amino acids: CASSLVVGANVLTF. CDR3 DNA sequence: TGCGCCAGCAGCTTGGTCGTCGGGGCCAACGTCCTGACTTTC.

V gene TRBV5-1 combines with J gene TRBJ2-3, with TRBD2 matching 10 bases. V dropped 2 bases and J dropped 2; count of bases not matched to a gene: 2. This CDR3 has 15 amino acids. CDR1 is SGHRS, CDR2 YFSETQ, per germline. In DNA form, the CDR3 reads TGCGCCAGCAGCTTTCTAGCGGGGGTCACAGATACGCAGTATTTT. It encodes CASSFLAGVTDTQYF.

The CDR3 coding sequence is TGTGCCGCGAAATCCGGGACAGGGGGCGTTCAGCCCCAGCATTTT. Its translation: CAAKSGTGGVQPQHF. V gene TRBV19 combines with J gene TRBJ1-5, with TRBD1 matching over 12 bases. Germline CDR1 is LNHDA and CDR2 is SQIVND (reference sequence). The CDR3 loop spans 15 amino acids. V lost 11 bases to trimming and J lost 6 bases; unmatched junction nucleotides: 11.

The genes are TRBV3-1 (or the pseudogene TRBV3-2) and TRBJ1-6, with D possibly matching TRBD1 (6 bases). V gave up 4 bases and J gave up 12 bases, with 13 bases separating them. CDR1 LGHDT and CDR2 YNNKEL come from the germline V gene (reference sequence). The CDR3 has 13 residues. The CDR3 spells CASSLGQSLPLHF. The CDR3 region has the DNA TGTGCCAGCAGCCTCGGACAGTCTCTACCCCTCCACTTT.

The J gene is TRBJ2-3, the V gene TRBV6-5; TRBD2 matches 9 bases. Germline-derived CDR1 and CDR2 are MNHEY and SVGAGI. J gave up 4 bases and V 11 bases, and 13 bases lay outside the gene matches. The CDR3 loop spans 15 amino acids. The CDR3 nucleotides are TGTGCCCCTGGGGGTAGCGGGAGCAAAGCAGATACGCAGTATTTT. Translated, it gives CAPGGSGSKADTQYF.

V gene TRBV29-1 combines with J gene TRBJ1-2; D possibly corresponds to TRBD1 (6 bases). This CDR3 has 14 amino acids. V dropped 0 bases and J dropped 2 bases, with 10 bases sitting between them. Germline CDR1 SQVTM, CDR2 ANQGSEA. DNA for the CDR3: TGCAGCGTTGAAGAAGGGGGGGCGAACTATGGCTACACCTTC. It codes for CSVEEGGANYGYTF.

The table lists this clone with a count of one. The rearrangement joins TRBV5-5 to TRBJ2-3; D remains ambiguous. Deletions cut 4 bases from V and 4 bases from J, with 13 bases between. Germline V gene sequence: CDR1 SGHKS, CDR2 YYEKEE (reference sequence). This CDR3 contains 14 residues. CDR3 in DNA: TGTGCCAGCAGCCGAGCCGGTGGTCCAGATACGCAGTATTTT. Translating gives CASSRAGGPDTQYF.

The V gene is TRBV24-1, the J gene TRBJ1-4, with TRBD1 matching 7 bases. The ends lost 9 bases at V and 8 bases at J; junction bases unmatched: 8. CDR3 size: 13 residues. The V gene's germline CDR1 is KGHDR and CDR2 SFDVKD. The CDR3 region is CATRGTEGEKLFF. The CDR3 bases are TGTGCCACCCGAGGGACAGAGGGCGAAAAACTGTTTTTT.